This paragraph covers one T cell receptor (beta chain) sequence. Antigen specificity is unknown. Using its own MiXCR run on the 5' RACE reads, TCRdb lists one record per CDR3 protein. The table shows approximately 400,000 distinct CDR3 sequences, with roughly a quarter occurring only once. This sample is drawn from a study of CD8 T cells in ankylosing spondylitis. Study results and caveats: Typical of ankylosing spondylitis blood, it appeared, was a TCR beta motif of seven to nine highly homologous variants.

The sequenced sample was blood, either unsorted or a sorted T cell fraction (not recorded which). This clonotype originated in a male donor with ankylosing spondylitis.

The CDR3 is CASTQDSFNEKLFF. In nucleotides, the CDR3 is TGTGCCAGCACCCAGGACAGTTTTAATGAAAAACTGTTTTTT. This chain uses TRBV7-9 with TRBJ1-4; D perhaps matches TRBD1 (6 bases). Germline V gene data show CDR1 as SEHNR and CDR2 as FQNEAQ (reference sequence). The CDR3 contains 14 residues. The V end lost 7 bases, the J end lost 4 bases, and 13 bases lay between the germline ends.